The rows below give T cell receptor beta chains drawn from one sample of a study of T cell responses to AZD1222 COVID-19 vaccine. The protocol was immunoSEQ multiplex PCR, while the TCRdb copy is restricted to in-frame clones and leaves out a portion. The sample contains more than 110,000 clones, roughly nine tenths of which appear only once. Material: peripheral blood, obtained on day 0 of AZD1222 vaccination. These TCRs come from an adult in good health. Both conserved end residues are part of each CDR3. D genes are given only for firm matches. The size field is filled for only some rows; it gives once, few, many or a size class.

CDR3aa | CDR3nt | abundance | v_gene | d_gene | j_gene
CATGDRGEGYTF | TGTGCCACCGGAGACAGGGGGGAAGGCTACACCTTC | few | TRBV10-3 | TRBD1 | TRBJ1-2
CASSSLAGGRYEQYF | TGTGCCAGCAGTTCCCTAGCGGGAGGTCGCTACGAGCAGTACTTC | . | TRBV6-5 | TRBD2 | TRBJ2-7
CASSLAFSGGAYNEQFF | TGTGCCAGCAGCTTAGCTTTTAGCGGGGGGGCCTACAATGAGCAGTTCTTC | . | TRBV7-2 | TRBD2 | TRBJ2-1
CASSLGTDSSYNSPLHF | TGTGCCAGCAGCCTCGGGACGGATAGCTCCTATAATTCACCCCTCCACTTT | . | TRBV5-4 | . | TRBJ1-6
CASIASGSYEQYF | TGTGCCAGCATTGCTAGCGGCTCCTACGAGCAGTACTTC | . | TRBV12-3/TRBV12-4 | TRBD2 | TRBJ2-7
CASSLEGLAGADTQYF | TGTGCCAGCAGCTTAGAGGGACTAGCGGGAGCAGATACGCAGTATTTT | few | TRBV7-2 | TRBD2 | TRBJ2-3
CASSRDRTDTGELFF | TGTGCCAGCAGCCGGGACAGGACCGACACCGGGGAGCTGTTTTTT | . | TRBV7-3 | TRBD1 | TRBJ2-2
CASGLRGGDGYTF | TGTGCCAGCGGATTAAGAGGGGGCGATGGCTACACCTTC | . | TRBV11-1 | TRBD1 | TRBJ1-2
CASSFPGFTEAFF | TGTGCCAGCAGCTTCCCAGGATTCACTGAAGCTTTCTTT | . | TRBV5-6 | . | TRBJ1-1
CASSSQGPLGNEQFF | TGTGCCAGCAGCTCACAGGGGCCACTGGGCAATGAGCAGTTCTTC | few | TRBV11-2 | TRBD1 | TRBJ2-1
CASSYEDRGGNTIYF | TGTGCCAGCAGCTACGAGGACAGGGGAGGAAACACCATATATTTT | few | TRBV5-6 | TRBD1 | TRBJ1-3
CASSLPSSGNTIYF | TGTGCCAGCAGCTTACCCAGCTCTGGAAACACCATATATTTT | once | TRBV7-6 | . | TRBJ1-3
CASRQLAGVHNEQFF | TGCGCCAGCAGACAACTAGCGGGAGTACACAATGAGCAGTTCTTC | . | TRBV5-1 | TRBD2 | TRBJ2-1
CASSSTGAPNQPQHF | TGTGCCAGCAGCTCGACAGGGGCCCCCAATCAGCCCCAGCATTTT | . | TRBV7-2 | TRBD1 | TRBJ1-5
CASSLETSEDEQFF | TGTGCCAGCAGCTTAGAGACTTCTGAGGATGAGCAGTTCTTC | . | TRBV13 | . | TRBJ2-1
CASGLKNGGGGTQYF | TGTGCCAGCGGATTGAAAAATGGGGGCGGCGGGACCCAGTACTTC | . | TRBV6-5 | . | TRBJ2-5
CASSPKQGALTDTQYF | TGTGCCAGCTCACCCAAACAGGGGGCTCTCACAGATACGCAGTATTTT | once | TRBV18 | TRBD1 | TRBJ2-3
CASSLRQGRYAEAFF | TGCGCCAGCAGCTTAAGACAGGGGCGGTACGCTGAAGCTTTCTTT | few | TRBV5-1 | TRBD1 | TRBJ1-1
CASIGSNYGYTF | TGTGCCAGCATCGGCAGTAACTATGGCTACACCTTC | . | TRBV2 | . | TRBJ1-2
CASRDGTGGGYTF | TGTGCCAGCAGGGACGGGACAGGGGGTGGCTACACCTTC | . | TRBV2 | TRBD1 | TRBJ1-2
CASSLSGVSSYEQYF | TGTGCCAGCAGTCTAAGCGGGGTTAGCTCCTACGAGCAGTACTTC | . | TRBV6-6 | TRBD2 | TRBJ2-7
CASSLTGYEQYF | TGTGCCAGCAGCTTGACAGGGTACGAGCAGTACTTC | . | TRBV27 | TRBD1 | TRBJ2-7
CSVVIIGGEKAEQYF | TGCAGCGTTGTAATTATAGGGGGAGAGAAGGCCGAGCAGTACTTC | . | TRBV29-1 | . | TRBJ2-7
CASSQRGGTSQGYGYTF | TGTGCCAGCAGCCAGCGGGGGGGGACTTCCCAGGGCTATGGCTACACCTTC | . | TRBV3-1/TRBV3-2 | . | TRBJ1-2
CASRGRPDSNQPQHF | TGTGCCAGCAGGGGTCGGCCAGATAGCAATCAGCCCCAGCATTTT | . | TRBV5-5 | . | TRBJ1-5
CASSMGQLNTEAFF | TGTGCCAGTAGTATGGGACAGTTGAACACTGAAGCTTTCTTT | . | TRBV19 | TRBD1 | TRBJ1-1
CASSLVGRGTEAFF | TGTGCCAGCAGCTTAGTCGGCCGGGGGACTGAAGCTTTCTTT | . | TRBV7-8 | . | TRBJ1-1
CATRQGLAGTDTQYF | TGTGCCACCCGACAGGGACTAGCGGGTACAGATACGCAGTATTTT | . | TRBV6-4 | TRBD2 | TRBJ2-3
CASKSRGSLYGYTF | TGTGCCAGCAAGAGCAGGGGCTCACTCTACGGCTACACCTTC | . | TRBV2 | . | TRBJ1-2
CASRWGGGTTNEKLFF | TGTGCCAGCCGCTGGGGGGGCGGCACAACTAATGAAAAACTGTTTTTT | . | TRBV28 | . | TRBJ1-4
CASSQERAIDYEQYF | TGTGCCAGCAGCCAAGAAAGGGCCATCGACTACGAGCAGTACTTC | . | TRBV4-2 | . | TRBJ2-7
CASSIGPSGVDGYTF | TGTGCCAGTAGTATAGGACCTTCGGGGGTGGATGGCTACACCTTC | . | TRBV19 | . | TRBJ1-2
CASSWGGREGGYTF | TGTGCCAGCAGCTGGGGGGGCAGGGAAGGAGGCTACACCTTC | . | TRBV7-2 | . | TRBJ1-2
CASSLAGVNSPLHF | TGCGCCAGCAGCTTGGCAGGGGTCAATTCACCCCTCCACTTT | . | TRBV5-1 | . | TRBJ1-6
CAISEGDRGYNEQFF | TGTGCCATCAGTGAAGGGGACAGGGGGTACAATGAGCAGTTCTTC | . | TRBV10-3 | TRBD1 | TRBJ2-1
CASSLMGQGNTEAFF | TGTGCCAGCAGCTTAATGGGACAGGGGAACACTGAAGCTTTCTTT | . | TRBV7-3 | TRBD1 | TRBJ1-1
CASSFPGGGTDTQYF | TGCGCCAGCAGCTTCCCCGGGGGGGGCACAGATACGCAGTATTTT | . | TRBV5-1 | TRBD2 | TRBJ2-3
CASLSIWGGGYGYTF | TGTGCCAGCCTTTCGATATGGGGGGGAGGCTATGGCTACACCTTC | . | TRBV2 | . | TRBJ1-2
CASSQDRGAGELFF | TGTGCCAGCAGCCAAGACAGGGGTGCCGGGGAGCTGTTTTTT | . | TRBV6-2/TRBV6-3 | TRBD1 | TRBJ2-2
CASSGGQGGTPQHF | TGTGCCAGTAGTGGCGGACAGGGGGGAACGCCCCAGCATTTT | . | TRBV19 | TRBD1 | TRBJ1-5
CASGHGGTDTQYF | TGTGCCAGCGGTCATGGGGGCACAGATACGCAGTATTTT | . | TRBV27 | . | TRBJ2-3
CARSQGAPRYYGYTF | TGCGCCAGGTCACAGGGGGCGCCCCGGTACTATGGCTACACCTTC | once | TRBV10-1 | TRBD1 | TRBJ1-2
CASAGTSGKLSTDTQYF | TGTGCCAGCGCCGGGACTAGCGGGAAACTTAGCACAGATACGCAGTATTTT | . | TRBV2 | TRBD2 | TRBJ2-3
CASSLSMGWTEAFF | TGTGCCAGCAGTTTATCGATGGGGTGGACTGAAGCTTTCTTT | . | TRBV27 | . | TRBJ1-1
CASSQLGPNNEQFF | TGTGCCAGCAGCCAGCTCGGGCCTAACAATGAGCAGTTCTTC | once | TRBV3-1/TRBV3-2 | . | TRBJ2-1
CASSQGQEQYF | TGTGCCAGCAGTCAAGGACAGGAGCAGTACTTC | . | TRBV27 | . | TRBJ2-7
CASSLAGQVVETQYF | TGTGCCAGCAGCTTGGCGGGACAGGTTGTCGAGACCCAGTACTTC | . | TRBV5-6 | TRBD1 | TRBJ2-5
CASSPGPNYEQYF | TGTGCCAGCAGCCCCGGACCGAACTACGAGCAGTACTTC | . | TRBV11-2 | . | TRBJ2-7
CASSLQYEQYF | TGCGCCAGCAGCTTGCAGTACGAGCAGTACTTC | . | TRBV5-1 | . | TRBJ2-7
CASVDSGNTIYF | TGTGCCAGCGTAGACTCTGGAAACACCATATATTTT | once | TRBV9 | . | TRBJ1-3
CASSQDAAGGGYTF | TGTGCCAGCAGCCAAGATGCAGCGGGAGGCGGCTACACCTTC | . | TRBV3-1/TRBV3-2 | . | TRBJ1-2